This T cell receptor (beta chain) was observed in a study of blood T cell repertoires in COVID-19. As for the study in general: Researchers got acute and convalescent COVID-19 samples from the United States, Italy and Spain.

The junction had 0 bases not matched to a gene; V was cut back by 5 bases and J by 1 base. Germline CDR1 and CDR2: KGHDR and SFDVKD. This CDR3 has 13 amino acids. Some clones are missing from TCRdb's copy, which holds only in-frame ones; the method was immunoSEQ multiplex PCR. The sample carries roughly 170,000 clones, approximately 87% recorded once. The sequenced material came from peripheral blood. This receptor was taken from a woman in her 70s with COVID-19, enrolled during active disease. The J gene is TRBJ1-1, the V gene TRBV24-1, with 7 bases that match TRBD1. The CDR3: CATSGTGNTEAFF. CDR3 in DNA: TGTGCCACCAGTGGGACAGGGAACACTGAAGCTTTCTTT.